What follows are 29 T cell receptor beta chains derived from one specimen sequenced in a study of cytomegalovirus exposure and HLA in healthy donors. The table came from immunoSEQ multiplex PCR; TCRdb's copy has only in-frame clones and leaves some out. Of over 250,000 clones in the sample, 80% to 90% were seen once. Sequencing input: PBMCs. The origin of the receptors is a woman younger than 30 in good health and CMV-seronegative.

This chain connects TRBV7-6 to TRBJ1-2, with TRBD1 matching over 7 bases. The CDR3 has 13 residues. After removal of 4 bases from V and 5 bases from J, the junction contained 4 bases not matched to a gene. The germline V gene has CDR1 SGHVS and CDR2 FNYEAQ. The CDR3 spells CASSSTGFYGYTF. DNA for the CDR3: TGTGCCAGCAGCTCGACAGGGTTTTATGGCTACACCTTC.

The chain employs TRBV5-5 and TRBJ1-6; D call uncertain. The V gene's germline CDR1 is SGHKS and CDR2 YYEKEE (reference sequence). V lost 4 bases and J 8 bases, leaving 25 bases between the germline ends. The CDR3 is 18 amino acids. The CDR3 DNA reads TGTGCCAGCAGCCAAACCTCATCGTCGGGGAAGGTGGATTCACCCCTCCACTTT. Protein: CASSQTSSSGKVDSPLHF.

The rearrangement uses TRBV7-6 and TRBJ2-2; 12 bases are shared with TRBD2. Germline loops: CDR1 SGHVS, CDR2 FNYEAQ. The CDR3 has 18 residues. V trimming: 5 bases; J trimming: 1 base; junction bases outside the gene matches: 8. CDR3 loop: CASSPRTSGIVNTGELFF. DNA for the CDR3: TGTGCCAGCAGCCCACGGACTAGCGGGATAGTGAACACCGGGGAGCTGTTTTTT. Full variable domain (outside the CDR3, taken from reference TRBV7-6 and TRBJ2-2): GAGVSQSPRYKVTKRGQDVALRCDPISGHVSLYWYRQALGQGPEFLTYFNYEAQQDKSGLPNDRFSAERPEGSISTLTIQRTEQRDSAMYRCASSPRTSGIVNTGELFFGEGSRLTVL.

CDR3 sequence (DNA): TGTGCCACCATAGAGGGGGCCAGAAACACCATATATTTT. It is translated as CATIEGARNTIYF. The chain is built from TRBV6-6 and TRBJ1-3, with 7 bases aligning to TRBD1. Trimming cost V 10 bases and J 5 bases; bases outside gene matches: 8. The CDR3 covers 13 residues. CDR1 is MNHNY and CDR2 is SVGAGI in the germline V gene (reference sequence).

The gene calls are TRBV5-4 and TRBJ2-7; 14 positions match TRBD2. Germline V gives CDR1 SGHNT, CDR2 YYREEE (reference sequence). This CDR3 is built from 16 residues. Trimming took 4 bases from V and 3 from J; bases not matched to a gene: 6. CDR3 region: CASSRGTSGGIYEQYF. Here the CDR3 DNA reads TGTGCCAGCAGCCGGGGGACTAGCGGGGGCATCTACGAGCAGTACTTC.

This clone was seen only once. The chain recombines TRBV6-1 with TRBJ2-3, with 8 bases that match TRBD1. The CDR3 is 17 amino acids. V dropped 3 bases and J dropped 6; count of bases not matched to a gene: 14. Looked up from germline, CDR1 is MNHNS and CDR2 is SASEGT. CDR3 residues: CASSDLSGTGLPDTQYF. CDR3 nucleotides: TGTGCCAGCAGTGATCTGTCCGGGACAGGTTTACCCGATACGCAGTATTTT.

This chain links TRBV30 with TRBJ1-3; unclear D gene. The CDR3 length is 15 residues. Per the germline V gene, CDR1 is GTSNPN and CDR2 is SVGIG (reference sequence). V lost 0 bases and J 1 base, leaving 10 bases between the germline ends. The CDR3 bases are TGTGCCTGGAGTGTACGTCGGGGATCTGGAAACACCATATATTTT. As protein: CAWSVRRGSGNTIYF. The full variable domain, rest sourced from reference TRBV30 and TRBJ1-3, is SQTIHQWPATLVQPVGSPLSLECTVEGTSNPNLYWYRQAAGRGLQLLFYSVGIGQISSEVPQNLSASRPQDRQFILSSKKLLLSDSGFYLCAWSVRRGSGNTIYFGEGSWLTVV.

The chain links TRBV7-3 to TRBJ2-5; TRBD2 matches at 12 bases. Germline CDR1 SGHTA, CDR2 FQGTGA. The CDR3 spans 15 residues. V shed 7 bases, J shed 5 bases, and the junction held 8 bases outside the gene matches. The CDR3 spells CASTPSGGAAETQYF. CDR3 nucleotide sequence: TGTGCCAGCACCCCTAGCGGGGGGGCGGCTGAGACCCAGTACTTC.

The J gene is TRBJ2-7, the V gene TRBV7-2, with D possibly TRBD2 on 7 matching bases. CDR3 length: 15 residues. The V end was cut by 6 bases, the J end by 0 bases, with 15 bases between. Germline CDR1 SGHTA, CDR2 FQGNSA. Written as DNA, the CDR3 is TGTGCCAGCAGTTCCACGGGGGGCCCCTCCTACGAGCAGTACTTC. Its translation: CASSSTGGPSYEQYF.

The rearrangement links TRBV6-5 to TRBJ1-2; TRBD1 matches at 12 bases. The CDR3 spans 15 residues. The germline gives CDR1 MNHEY, CDR2 SVGAGI. J lost 8 bases, V lost 2 bases, and 6 bases had no gene match. The CDR3 sequence: CASSYQGQGAGGYTF. For the CDR3, the DNA is TGTGCCAGCAGTTACCAGGGACAGGGGGCGGGAGGCTACACCTTC.

This clone was recorded once. The chain uses TRBV30 and TRBJ1-2; 12 nucleotides line up with TRBD1. The CDR3 spans 13 residues. J lost 12 bases, V lost 3 bases, and 8 bases had no gene match. Germline V gene lookup returns CDR1 GTSNPN and CDR2 SVGIG (reference sequence). The CDR3, as DNA: TGTGCCTGGAGGGGGACAGGGGGCAAGGTTAACACCTTC. Amino acid sequence: CAWRGTGGKVNTF.

J is TRBJ2-3 and V is TRBV10-3; D call uncertain. Trimming pared 6 bases from V and 2 bases from J, leaving 18 bases between. The CDR3 is 16 amino acids. Germline V lookup: CDR1 ENHRY, CDR2 SYGVKD. Written as DNA, the CDR3 is TGTGCCATCAGGCACGGGTCCTCGAGAATCACAGATACGCAGTATTTT. It encodes CAIRHGSSRITDTQYF.

The chain carries TRBV7-3 and TRBJ2-2; no definite D call. The CDR3 length is 12 residues. Germline assignment: CDR1 SGHTA and CDR2 FQGTGA. V was shortened by 5 bases and J by 5 bases, with 6 bases between the two germline ends. CDR3 nucleotide sequence: TGTGCCAGCAGCCTACCGACCGGGGAGCTGTTTTTT. This sequence encodes CASSLPTGELFF.

The chain couples TRBV15 to TRBJ1-2; D not certain. The CDR3 extends over 13 amino acids. Trimming pared 6 bases from V and 5 bases from J, leaving 13 bases between. In germline, CDR1 is LNHNV, CDR2 YYDKDF (reference sequence). Written as DNA, the CDR3 is TGTGCCACCAGGATCAAGGGAGGGTATGGCTACACCTTC. It is translated as CATRIKGGYGYTF.

V gene TRBV30 combines with J gene TRBJ1-1; D remains ambiguous. Trimming took 6 bases from V and 6 from J, leaving 8 bases between them. Germline assignment: CDR1 GTSNPN and CDR2 SVGIG (reference sequence). This CDR3 is 10 amino acids long. Here the CDR3 reads CACFSPEAFF. The DNA of the CDR3 is TGTGCCTGCTTTAGCCCTGAAGCTTTCTTT.

The genes are TRBV5-1 and TRBJ1-1; 9 bases match TRBD1. From germline, CDR1 is SGHRS and CDR2 YFSETQ. The CDR3 has 14 amino acids. Losses at the gene ends were 7 bases for V and 3 bases for J; bases not matched to a gene: 7. This CDR3 is CASGDGQGHTEAFF. CDR3 bases: TGCGCCAGCGGGGACGGACAGGGGCACACTGAAGCTTTCTTT.

This sequence joins TRBV10-2 and TRBJ2-7, with 7 bases that match TRBD1. V lost 5 bases, J lost 4 bases, and 5 bases stayed unmatched. The CDR3 is 13 residues long. Germline-derived CDR1 and CDR2 are WSHSY and SAAADI. The DNA of the CDR3 is TGCGCCAGCAGTACTCGGACAGGATACGAGCAGTACTTC. This translates into CASSTRTGYEQYF.

This rearrangement joins TRBV9 to TRBJ2-7; 12 nucleotides agree with TRBD1. V trimming: 3 bases; J trimming: 3 bases; junction bases outside the gene matches: 7. The CDR3 consists of 16 residues. CDR1 SGDLS and CDR2 YYNGEE come from the germline V gene. CDR3: CASSAGGTGGLYEQYF. The CDR3, as DNA: TGTGCCAGCAGCGCGGGAGGGACAGGGGGCCTCTACGAGCAGTACTTC.

The chain is built from TRBV9 and TRBJ2-6, with 7 bases identical to TRBD1. CDR3 length equals 16 residues. Germline V gene lookup returns CDR1 SGDLS and CDR2 YYNGEE. V was pared by 3 bases and J by 6 bases, with 9 bases of the junction left unmatched. The CDR3 sequence: CASSEDTTGMANVLTF. The DNA of the CDR3 is TGTGCCAGCAGCGAGGACACGACAGGGATGGCCAACGTCCTGACTTTC.

The chain is built from TRBV19 and TRBJ1-4, with a tentative D call TRBD1 (6 bases). Trimming cost V 6 bases and J 0 bases, with 8 bases left between them. The V gene's germline CDR1 is LNHDA and CDR2 SQIVND (reference sequence). The CDR3 is made up of 14 amino acids. The CDR3 DNA sequence: TGTGCCAGTAGACCAGGGGCAACTAATGAAAAACTGTTTTTT. It specifies CASRPGATNEKLFF.

This chain's CDR3 is CAFTGGTYTEAFF. Here the CDR3 DNA reads TGTGCCTTTACAGGGGGCACGTACACTGAAGCTTTCTTT. V usage is TRBV30 and J usage is TRBJ1-1; 9 bases match TRBD1. The CDR3 totals 13 residues. Trimming removed 7 bases from V and 3 bases from J; junction bases left unmatched: 6. The germline gives CDR1 GTSNPN, CDR2 SVGIG (reference sequence).

The genes are TRBV6-1 and TRBJ2-3; D unclear. V shed 6 bases and J shed 4 bases, with 11 bases lying between them. Germline CDR1 reads MNHNS; CDR2 reads SASEGT. This CDR3 has 13 residues. CDR3 bases: TGTGCCAGCAGAGATATGGCGGCAGATACGCAGTATTTT. Encoded protein: CASRDMAADTQYF.

This rearrangement joins TRBV29-1 to TRBJ2-1; TRBD2 matches 9 bases. Germline lookup yields CDR1 SQVTM and CDR2 ANQGSEA. The CDR3 runs to 19 residues. V was clipped by 0 bases and J by 3 bases; unmatched bases: 15. For the CDR3, the DNA is TGCAGCGTTGAAGATTCAAGGGTAGCGGGGGACACGCTCTACAATGAGCAGTTCTTC. Its translation is CSVEDSRVAGDTLYNEQFF.

This chain joins TRBV19 and TRBJ2-2, with a possible D match to TRBD1 (5 bases). The V end lost 7 bases, the J end lost 5 bases, and 11 bases lay between the germline ends. Germline lookup yields CDR1 LNHDA and CDR2 SQIVND (reference sequence). This CDR3 comprises 13 residues. The chain's CDR3 is CASNPRVTGELFF. The CDR3 nucleotides read TGTGCCAGTAACCCCAGGGTAACCGGGGAGCTGTTTTTT. The whole variable domain, remainder taken from reference TRBV19 and TRBJ2-2, is DGGITQSPKYLFRKEGQNVTLSCEQNLNHDAMYWYRQDPGQGLRLIYYSQIVNDFQKGDIAEGYSVSREKKESFPLTVTSAQKNPTAFYLCASNPRVTGELFFGEGSRLTVL.

The rearrangement uses TRBV9 and TRBJ1-2; no firm D call. The CDR3 is made up of 15 amino acids. CDR1 is SGDLS, CDR2 YYNGEE, per germline. Trimming pared 5 bases from V and 5 bases from J, leaving 19 bases between. The CDR3 here is CASSPTVEVDYGYTF. Here the CDR3 DNA reads TGTGCCAGCAGTCCCACCGTCGAGGTTGATTATGGCTACACCTTC.

This clone was counted only a few times. This chain joins TRBV29-1 and TRBJ1-1; D is uncertain. The CDR3 is made up of 11 amino acids. Trimming pared 5 bases from V and 2 bases from J, leaving 6 bases between. Per germline, CDR1 SQVTM and CDR2 ANQGSEA. In DNA form, the CDR3 reads TGCAGCGTTTTAGTCAACACTGAAGCTTTCTTT. The encoded protein is CSVLVNTEAFF.

The chain uses TRBV4-2 and TRBJ2-5, with TRBD1 matching over 8 bases. The length of the CDR3 is 14 residues. J lost 3 bases, V lost 4 bases, and 4 bases had no gene match. Germline CDR1 and CDR2: LGHNA and YNFKEQ. This chain's CDR3 is CASSRGTGKETQYF. For the CDR3, the DNA is TGTGCCAGCAGCCGAGGGACAGGCAAAGAGACCCAGTACTTC.

The chain links TRBV7-9 to TRBJ2-5; 14 bases map to TRBD2. Trimming at V came to 6 bases and at J to 5 bases, leaving 8 bases not matched to a gene. The CDR3 is 16 residues long. Germline V gene lookup returns CDR1 SEHNR and CDR2 FQNEAQ (reference sequence). CDR3: CASSRLAGGLGETQYF. The CDR3 coding sequence is TGTGCCAGCAGTCGACTAGCGGGAGGGCTTGGCGAGACCCAGTACTTC.

The chain couples TRBV5-6 to TRBJ1-2; D is unresolved. V was trimmed by 4 bases and J by 3 bases, leaving 13 bases between them. Germline assignment: CDR1 SGHDT and CDR2 YYEEEE. CDR3 length: 14 residues. The CDR3 DNA follows: TGTGCCAGCAGCCAAAACAGCAGATACTATGGCTACACCTTC. This codes for CASSQNSRYYGYTF.